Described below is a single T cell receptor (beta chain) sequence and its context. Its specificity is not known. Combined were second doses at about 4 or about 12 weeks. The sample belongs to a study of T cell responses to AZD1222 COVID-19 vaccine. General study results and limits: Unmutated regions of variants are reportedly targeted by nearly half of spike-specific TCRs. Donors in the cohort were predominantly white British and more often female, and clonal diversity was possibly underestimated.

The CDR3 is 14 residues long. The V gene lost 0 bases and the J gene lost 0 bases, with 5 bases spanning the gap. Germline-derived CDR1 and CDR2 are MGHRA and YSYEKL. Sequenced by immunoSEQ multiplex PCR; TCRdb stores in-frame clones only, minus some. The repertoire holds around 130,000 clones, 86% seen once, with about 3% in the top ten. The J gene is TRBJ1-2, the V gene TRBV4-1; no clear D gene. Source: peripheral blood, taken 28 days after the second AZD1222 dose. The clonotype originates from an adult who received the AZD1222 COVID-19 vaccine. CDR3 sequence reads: CASSQDTANYGYTF. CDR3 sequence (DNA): TGCGCCAGCAGCCAAGACACGGCTAACTATGGCTACACCTTC.